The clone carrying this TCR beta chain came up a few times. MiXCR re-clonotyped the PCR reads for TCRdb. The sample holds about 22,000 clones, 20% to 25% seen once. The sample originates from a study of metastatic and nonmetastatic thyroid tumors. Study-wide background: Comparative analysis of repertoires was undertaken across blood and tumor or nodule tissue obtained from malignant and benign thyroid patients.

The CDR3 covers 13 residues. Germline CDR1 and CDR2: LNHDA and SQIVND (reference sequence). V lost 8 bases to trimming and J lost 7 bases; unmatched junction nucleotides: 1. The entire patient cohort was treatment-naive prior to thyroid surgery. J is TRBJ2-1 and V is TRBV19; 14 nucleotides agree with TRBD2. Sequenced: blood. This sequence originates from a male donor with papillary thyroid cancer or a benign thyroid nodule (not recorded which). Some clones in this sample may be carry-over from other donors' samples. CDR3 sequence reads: CASGTSGSNEQFF. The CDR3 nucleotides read TGTGCCAGTGGGACTAGCGGGAGTAATGAGCAGTTCTTC.